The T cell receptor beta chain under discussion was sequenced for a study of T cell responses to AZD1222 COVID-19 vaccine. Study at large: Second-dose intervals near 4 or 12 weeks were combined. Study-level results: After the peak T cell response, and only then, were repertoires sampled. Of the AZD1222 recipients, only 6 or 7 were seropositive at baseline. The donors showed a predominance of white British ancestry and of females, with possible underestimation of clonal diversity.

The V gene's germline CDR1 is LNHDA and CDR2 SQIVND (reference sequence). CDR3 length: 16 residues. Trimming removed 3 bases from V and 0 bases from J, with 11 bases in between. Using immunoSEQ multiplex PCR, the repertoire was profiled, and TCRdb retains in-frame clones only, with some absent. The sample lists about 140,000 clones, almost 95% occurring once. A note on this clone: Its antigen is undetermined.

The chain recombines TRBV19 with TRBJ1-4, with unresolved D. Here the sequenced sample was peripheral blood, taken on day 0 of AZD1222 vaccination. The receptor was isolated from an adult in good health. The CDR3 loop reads CASSMQGFATNEKLFF. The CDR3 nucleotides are TGTGCCAGTAGTATGCAAGGGTTTGCAACTAATGAAAAACTGTTTTTT.